This TCR beta chain appears in the sequencing data of a study of CD8 T cells in Susac syndrome (dated by TCRdb to about 2019). Background for the entire study: Whether CD8+ T cell activation and differentiation in Susac syndrome was antigen driven was tested using repertoire sequencing. The study compared CD8+ T cell repertoire clonality among roughly 12 healthy donors, 14 Susac syndrome patients and approximately 16 multiple sclerosis patients.

Details on this clonotype: No antigen is known for it. Base qualities are not recorded, but no much larger clone differs from it by a single base.

Peripheral blood CD8+ and CD4+ T cells from healthy donors, Susac syndrome patients and multiple sclerosis patients were profiled using high-throughput TCR beta sequencing. The multiple sclerosis controls were treatment-naive patients who had stable or active relapsing-remitting disease and met the revised McDonald criteria. CD8+ TEMRA cells were enriched by FACS, while bulk CD8+ and CD4+ T cells were purified by magnetic negative isolation. Blood was drawn into EDTA tubes, processed within 24 hours, and PBMCs were isolated by density gradient centrifugation. PBMCs destined for TCR sequencing were cryopreserved in liquid nitrogen and later thawed in a 37 °C water bath. The sorted or isolated CD4+, CD8+ and CD8+ TEMRA cells had a purity of 90% or higher. Study-level results and caveats: The number of individuals in the TCR sequencing and HLA analysis was acknowledged as relatively small.

RNA was extracted using the RNeasy kit, and about 0.45 to 1 ug of the RNA was reverse transcribed with random hexamers. The immunoSEQ multiplex PCR assay, covering 54 Vbeta and 13 Jbeta segments, was used to amplify TCR beta CDR3 regions. Bias from PCR amplification was corrected by using a synthetic template baseline for primer optimization and for computational correction. As for the original processing: Reads were annotated to V, D and J genes according to IMGT and were analyzed with immunoSEQ Analyzer, with only productive sequences retained. To calculate clonality, Shannon entropy was normalized by log2 of the number of productive unique sequences and then subtracted from one. For each patient and control, public and private clones were evaluated among the 100 most prevalent clones. A clone was defined as Susac-specific if it was absent from the healthy and MS cohorts, from about 1,100 published viral clones and from other ImmuneACCESS disease sequences. TCRdb took the public reads, trimmed them with fastp at Q25, ran MiXCR for clone calling and kept in-frame beta chains. All rows with the same CDR3 protein become a single entry with the most common DNA and genes. These V and J calls rely on TCRdb rather than the paper's analysis. The sample table lists about 300,000 distinct CDR3 sequences, 75% to 85% of them with a count of one. The top ten constitute roughly 0.21% of the sample.

The receptor's source is a human donor with multiple sclerosis. What was sequenced was CD8+ T cells from PBMCs.

DNA sequence: TGTGCCAGCAGTTTATTGGCAGAAAGCGATGGCTACACCTTC. Its amino acids are CASSLLAESDGYTF. The chain uses TRBV28 and TRBJ1-2; too little of a D gene remains to name it. CDR1 is given as MDHEN and CDR2 as SYDVKM, both from the germline V gene. The CDR3 goes from the cysteine to the phenylalanine over 14 residues. Only the CDR3 DNA is retained, 42 bases long and in frame from the first base. V is shortened by 1 base, J by 6 bases, and the region joining them spans 12 bases.